The sequence of this T cell receptor beta chain was determined in a study of T cell repertoires in aging, cancer and after chemotherapy. Across the whole study: Six age groups, ranging from 30 or younger to 70 or older, included the donors. The whole study produced a dataset of several million TCR reads.

The germline gives CDR1 DFQATT, CDR2 SNEGSKA (reference sequence). CDR3 length equals 16 residues. V was shortened by 1 base and J by 2 bases, with 15 bases between the two germline ends. The template was genomic DNA from peripheral blood, not RNA. Study-wide findings and caveats: In each cancer cohort, median generation probability increased across chemotherapy, suggesting thymic output rebounded. In healthy donors, age-related TCR diversity loss mainly reflected lost richness.

This clonotype came up a few times. Antigen specificity is unknown. Rearranged V-D-J TRB sequences were amplified with a mixed TRB-A/B primer pool. TCRdb re-analysed the multiplex PCR reads in MiXCR, keeping a single row per CDR3 protein. Here the sample spans about 10,000 distinct CDR3 sequences, under 45% being singletons. The clonotype was recovered from a human donor in good health. Sample: blood. This chain uses TRBV20-1 with TRBJ1-5; D might be TRBD1 (5 bases). Here the CDR3 reads CSARGGDGFGNQPQHF. DNA for the CDR3: TGCAGTGCTAGAGGAGGGGACGGATTTGGCAATCAGCCCCAGCATTTT.